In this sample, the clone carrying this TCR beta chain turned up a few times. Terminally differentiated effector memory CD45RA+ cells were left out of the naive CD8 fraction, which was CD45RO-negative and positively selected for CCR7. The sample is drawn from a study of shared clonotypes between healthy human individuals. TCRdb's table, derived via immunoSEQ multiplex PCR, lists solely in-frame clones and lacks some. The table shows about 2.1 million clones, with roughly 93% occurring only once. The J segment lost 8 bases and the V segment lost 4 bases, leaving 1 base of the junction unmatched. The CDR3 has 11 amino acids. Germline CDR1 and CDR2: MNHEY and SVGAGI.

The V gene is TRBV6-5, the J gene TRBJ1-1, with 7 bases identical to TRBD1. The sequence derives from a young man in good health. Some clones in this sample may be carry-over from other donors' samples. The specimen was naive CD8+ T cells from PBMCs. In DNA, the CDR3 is TGTGCCAGCAGTTGGGGACAGGAAGCTTTCTTT. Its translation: CASSWGQEAFF.